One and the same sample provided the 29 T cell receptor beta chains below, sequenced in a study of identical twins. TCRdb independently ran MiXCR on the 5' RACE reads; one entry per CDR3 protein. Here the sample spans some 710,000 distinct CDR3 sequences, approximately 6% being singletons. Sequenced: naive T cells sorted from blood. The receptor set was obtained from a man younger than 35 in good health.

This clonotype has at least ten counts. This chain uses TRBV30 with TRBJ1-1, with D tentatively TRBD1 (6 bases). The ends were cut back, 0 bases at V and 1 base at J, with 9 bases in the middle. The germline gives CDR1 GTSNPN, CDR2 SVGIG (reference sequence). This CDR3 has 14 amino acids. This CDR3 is CAWSVWGANTEAFF. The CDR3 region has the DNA TGTGCCTGGAGTGTCTGGGGGGCGAACACTGAAGCTTTCTTT.

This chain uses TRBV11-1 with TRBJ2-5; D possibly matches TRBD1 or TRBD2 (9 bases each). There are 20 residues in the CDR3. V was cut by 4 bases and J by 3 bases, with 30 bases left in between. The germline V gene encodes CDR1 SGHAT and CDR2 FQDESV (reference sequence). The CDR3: CASSSMGTGWRLADKETQYF. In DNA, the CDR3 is TGTGCCAGCAGCTCAATGGGGACAGGGTGGAGACTAGCGGACAAAGAGACCCAGTACTTC. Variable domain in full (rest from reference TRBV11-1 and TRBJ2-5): EAEVAQSPRYKITEKSQAVAFWCDPISGHATLYWYRQILGQGPELLVQFQDESVVDDSQLPKDRFSAERLKGVDSTLKIQPAELGDSAMYLCASSSMGTGWRLADKETQYFGPGTRLLVL.

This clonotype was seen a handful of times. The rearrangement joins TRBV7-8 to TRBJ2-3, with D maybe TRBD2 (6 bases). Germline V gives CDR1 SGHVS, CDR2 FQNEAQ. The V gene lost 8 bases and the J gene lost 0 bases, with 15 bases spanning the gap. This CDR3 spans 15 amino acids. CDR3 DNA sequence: TGTGCCAGCGCCCCCCCGGAGGGTAGCACAGATACGCAGTATTTT. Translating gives CASAPPEGSTDTQYF.

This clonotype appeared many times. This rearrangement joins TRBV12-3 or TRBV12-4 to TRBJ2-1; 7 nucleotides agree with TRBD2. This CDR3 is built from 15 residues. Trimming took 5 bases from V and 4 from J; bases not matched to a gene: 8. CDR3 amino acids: CASSEGLGIYNEQFF. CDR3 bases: TGTGCCAGCAGTGAAGGACTAGGAATTTACAATGAGCAGTTCTTC.

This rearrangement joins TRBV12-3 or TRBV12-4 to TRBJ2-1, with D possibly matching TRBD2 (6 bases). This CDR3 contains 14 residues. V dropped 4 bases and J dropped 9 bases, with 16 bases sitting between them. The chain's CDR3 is CASSWTSGVSEQFF. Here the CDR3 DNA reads TGTGCCAGCAGTTGGACCTCGGGGGTAAGTGAGCAGTTCTTC.

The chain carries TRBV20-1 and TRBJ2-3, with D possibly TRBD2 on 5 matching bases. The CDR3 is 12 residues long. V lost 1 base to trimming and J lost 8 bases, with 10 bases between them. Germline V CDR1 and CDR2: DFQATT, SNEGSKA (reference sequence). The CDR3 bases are TGCAGTGCTAGAGGTCCGGGATTTACGCAGTATTTT. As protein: CSARGPGFTQYF.

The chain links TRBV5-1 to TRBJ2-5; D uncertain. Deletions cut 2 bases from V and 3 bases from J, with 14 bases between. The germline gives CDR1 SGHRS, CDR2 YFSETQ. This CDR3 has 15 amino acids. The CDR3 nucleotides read TGCGCCAGCAGCTTTTCTTTATCGATGAAAGAGACCCAGTACTTC. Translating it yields CASSFSLSMKETQYF.

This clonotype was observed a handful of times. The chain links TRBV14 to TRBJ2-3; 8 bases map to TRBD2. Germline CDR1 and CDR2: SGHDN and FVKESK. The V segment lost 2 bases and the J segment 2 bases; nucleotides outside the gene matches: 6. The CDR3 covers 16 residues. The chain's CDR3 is CASSQRTSYFTDTQYF. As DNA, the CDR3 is TGTGCCAGCAGCCAAAGGACTAGCTACTTCACAGATACGCAGTATTTT.

In DNA, the CDR3 is TGTGCCAGCAGCTTAGGTTCCCTAGCGGGGGACTCCTACGAGCAGTACTTC. Translation: CASSLGSLAGDSYEQYF. This chain links TRBV7-9 with TRBJ2-7, with 10 bases that match TRBD2. This CDR3 is 17 amino acids long. The J segment lost 0 bases and the V segment lost 1 base, leaving 6 bases of the junction unmatched. Germline assignment: CDR1 SEHNR and CDR2 FQNEAQ (reference sequence).

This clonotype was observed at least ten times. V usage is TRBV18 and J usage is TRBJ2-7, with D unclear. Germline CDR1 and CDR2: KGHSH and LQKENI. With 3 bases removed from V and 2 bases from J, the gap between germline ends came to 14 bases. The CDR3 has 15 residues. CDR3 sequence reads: CASSPPRAPPYEQYF. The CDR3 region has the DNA TGTGCCAGCTCACCGCCCCGGGCTCCCCCCTACGAGCAGTACTTC. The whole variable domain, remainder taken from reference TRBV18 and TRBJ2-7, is NAGVMQNPRHLVRRRGQEARLRCSPMKGHSHVYWYRQLPEEGLKFMVYLQKENIIDESGMPKERFSAEFPKEGPSILRIQQVVRGDSAAYFCASSPPRAPPYEQYFGPGTRLTVT.

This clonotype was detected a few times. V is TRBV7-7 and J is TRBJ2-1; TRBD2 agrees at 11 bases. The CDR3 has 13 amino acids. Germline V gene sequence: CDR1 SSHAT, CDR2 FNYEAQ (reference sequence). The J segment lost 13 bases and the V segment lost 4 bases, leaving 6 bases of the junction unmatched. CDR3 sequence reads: CASSYRLAGPQFF. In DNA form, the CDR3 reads TGTGCCAGCAGCTACCGACTAGCGGGACCTCAGTTCTTC.

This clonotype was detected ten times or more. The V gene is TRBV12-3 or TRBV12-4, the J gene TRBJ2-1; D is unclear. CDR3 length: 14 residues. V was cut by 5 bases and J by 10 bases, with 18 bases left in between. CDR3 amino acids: CASSPTVGLQEQFF. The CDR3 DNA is TGTGCCAGCAGTCCCACGGTAGGGCTTCAGGAGCAGTTCTTC.

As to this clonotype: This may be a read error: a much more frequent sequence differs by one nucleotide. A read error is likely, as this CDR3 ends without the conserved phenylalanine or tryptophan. The CDR3 spells CASSFPLPESGNTIYC. In DNA form, the CDR3 reads TGTGCCAGCAGTTTCCCCCTTCCCGAGTCTGGAAACACCATATATTGT. This chain uses TRBV12-3 or TRBV12-4 with TRBJ1-3; no reliable D call. This CDR3 is built from 16 residues. V was trimmed by 3 bases and J by 1 base, leaving 13 bases between them.

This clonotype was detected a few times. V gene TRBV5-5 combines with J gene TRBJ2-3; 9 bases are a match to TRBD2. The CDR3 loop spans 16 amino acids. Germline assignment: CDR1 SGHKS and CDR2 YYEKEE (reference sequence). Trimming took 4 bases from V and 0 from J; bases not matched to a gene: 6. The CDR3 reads CASSKEGLASTDTQYF. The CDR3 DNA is TGTGCCAGCAGCAAGGAGGGACTAGCTAGCACAGATACGCAGTATTTT.

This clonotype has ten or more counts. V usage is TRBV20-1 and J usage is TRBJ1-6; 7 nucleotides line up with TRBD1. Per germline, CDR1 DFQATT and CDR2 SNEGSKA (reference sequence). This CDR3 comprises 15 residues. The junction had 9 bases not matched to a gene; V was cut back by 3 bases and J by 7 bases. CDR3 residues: CSARARQGDNSPLHF. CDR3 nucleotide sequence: TGCAGTGCTAGGGCTAGACAGGGAGACAATTCACCCCTCCACTTT.

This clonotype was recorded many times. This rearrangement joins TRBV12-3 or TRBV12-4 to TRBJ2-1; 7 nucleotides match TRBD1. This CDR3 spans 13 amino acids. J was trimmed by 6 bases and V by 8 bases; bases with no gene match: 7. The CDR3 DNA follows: TGTGCCAGCCTGGCAGGGGGAATCAATGAGCAGTTCTTC. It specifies CASLAGGINEQFF.

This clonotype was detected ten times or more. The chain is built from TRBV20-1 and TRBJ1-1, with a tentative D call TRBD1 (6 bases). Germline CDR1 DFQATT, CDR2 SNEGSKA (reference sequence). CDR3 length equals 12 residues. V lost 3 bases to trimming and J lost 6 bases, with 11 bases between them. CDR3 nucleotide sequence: TGCAGTGCTAGTTCAGGGGCCTCTGAAGCTTTCTTT. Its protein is CSASSGASEAFF.

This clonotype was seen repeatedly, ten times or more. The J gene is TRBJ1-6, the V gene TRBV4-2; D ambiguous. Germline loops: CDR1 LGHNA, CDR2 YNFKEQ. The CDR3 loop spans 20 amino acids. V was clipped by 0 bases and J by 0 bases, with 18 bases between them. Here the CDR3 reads CASSQDRGGRRFSYNSPLHF. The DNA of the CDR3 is TGTGCCAGCAGCCAAGATCGCGGAGGAAGAAGGTTCTCCTATAATTCACCCCTCCACTTT.

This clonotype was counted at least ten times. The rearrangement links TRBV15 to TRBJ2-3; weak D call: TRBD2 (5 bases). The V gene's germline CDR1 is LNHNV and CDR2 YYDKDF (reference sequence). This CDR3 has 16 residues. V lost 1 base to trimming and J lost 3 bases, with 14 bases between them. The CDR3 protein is CATSRVGVTGTDTQYF. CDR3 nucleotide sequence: TGTGCCACCAGCAGAGTCGGAGTAACGGGAACAGATACGCAGTATTTT.

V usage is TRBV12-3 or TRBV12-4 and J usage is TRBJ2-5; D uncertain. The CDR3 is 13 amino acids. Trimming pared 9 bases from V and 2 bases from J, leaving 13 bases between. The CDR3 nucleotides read TGTGCCAGTACCCGGGCAGTTCAAGAGACCCAGTACTTC. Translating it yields CASTRAVQETQYF.

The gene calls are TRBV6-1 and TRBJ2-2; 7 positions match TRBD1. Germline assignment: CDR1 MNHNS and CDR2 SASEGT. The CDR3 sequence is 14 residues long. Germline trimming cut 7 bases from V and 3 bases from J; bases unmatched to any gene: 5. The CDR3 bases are TGTGCCAGCAACAACAGGGGCCACACCGGGGAGCTGTTTTTT. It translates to CASNNRGHTGELFF.

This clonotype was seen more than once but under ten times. CDR3 DNA sequence: TGTGCCAGCAGGCCCCTAGGGGCGAACAATCAGCCCCAGCATTTT. Translated, it gives CASRPLGANNQPQHF. The chain employs TRBV6-1 and TRBJ1-5, with D tentatively TRBD1 (5 bases). The ends were cut back, 6 bases at V and 3 bases at J, with 15 bases in the middle. The CDR3 runs 15 residues. Germline V lookup: CDR1 MNHNS, CDR2 SASEGT.

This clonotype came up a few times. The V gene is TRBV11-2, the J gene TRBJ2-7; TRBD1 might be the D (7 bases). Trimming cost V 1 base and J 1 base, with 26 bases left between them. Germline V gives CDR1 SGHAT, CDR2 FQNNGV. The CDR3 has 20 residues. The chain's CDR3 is CASSLVGIVGQGGLSYEQYF. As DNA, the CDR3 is TGTGCCAGCAGCTTAGTAGGTATCGTCGGTCAGGGGGGCCTATCCTACGAGCAGTACTTC.

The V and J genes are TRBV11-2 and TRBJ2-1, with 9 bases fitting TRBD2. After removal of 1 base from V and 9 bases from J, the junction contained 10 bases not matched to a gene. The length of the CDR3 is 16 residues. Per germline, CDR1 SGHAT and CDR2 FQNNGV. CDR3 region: CASSLAAGLARPEQFF. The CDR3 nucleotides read TGTGCCAGCAGCTTAGCTGCCGGACTAGCGCGGCCTGAGCAGTTCTTC.

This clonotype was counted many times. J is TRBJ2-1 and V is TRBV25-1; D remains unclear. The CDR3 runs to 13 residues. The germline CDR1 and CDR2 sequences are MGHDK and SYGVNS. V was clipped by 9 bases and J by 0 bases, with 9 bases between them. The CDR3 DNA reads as TGTGCCAGATATTACTACTCCTACAATGAGCAGTTCTTC. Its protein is CARYYYSYNEQFF.

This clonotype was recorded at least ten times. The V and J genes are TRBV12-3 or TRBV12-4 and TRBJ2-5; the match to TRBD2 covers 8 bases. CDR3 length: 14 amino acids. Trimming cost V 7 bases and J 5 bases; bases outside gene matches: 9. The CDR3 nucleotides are TGTGCCAGCACCAGACTAGCGTCAGGGGAGACCCAGTACTTC. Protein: CASTRLASGETQYF.

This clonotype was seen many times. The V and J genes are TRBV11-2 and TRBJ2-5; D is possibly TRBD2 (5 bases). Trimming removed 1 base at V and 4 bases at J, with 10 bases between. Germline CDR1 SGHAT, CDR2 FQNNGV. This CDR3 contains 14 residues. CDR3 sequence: CASSLVLAGETQYF. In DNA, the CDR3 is TGTGCCAGCAGCTTAGTCCTAGCAGGAGAGACCCAGTACTTC.

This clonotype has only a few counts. The CDR3 loop reads CATSRLAGEAVNEQFF. Here the CDR3 DNA reads TGTGCCACCAGCAGACTAGCGGGAGAGGCGGTCAATGAGCAGTTCTTC. V is TRBV15 and J is TRBJ2-1, with 10 bases identical to TRBD2. J lost 6 bases, V lost 2 bases, and 7 bases had no gene match. Germline lookup yields CDR1 LNHNV and CDR2 YYDKDF (reference sequence). The CDR3 consists of 16 residues. Based on the CDR3 plus reference TRBV15 and TRBJ2-1, the full variable domain is DAMVIQNPRYQVTQFGKPVTLSCSQTLNHNVMYWYQQKSSQAPKLLFHYYDKDFNNEADTPDNFQSRRPNTSFCFLDIRSPGLGDTAMYLCATSRLAGEAVNEQFFGPGTRLTVL.

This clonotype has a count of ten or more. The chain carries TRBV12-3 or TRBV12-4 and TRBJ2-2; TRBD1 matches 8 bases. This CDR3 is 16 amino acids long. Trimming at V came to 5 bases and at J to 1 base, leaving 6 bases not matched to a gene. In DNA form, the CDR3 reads TGTGCCAGCAGTCAAACCGGGACAGGGAACACCGGGGAGCTGTTTTTT. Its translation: CASSQTGTGNTGELFF.